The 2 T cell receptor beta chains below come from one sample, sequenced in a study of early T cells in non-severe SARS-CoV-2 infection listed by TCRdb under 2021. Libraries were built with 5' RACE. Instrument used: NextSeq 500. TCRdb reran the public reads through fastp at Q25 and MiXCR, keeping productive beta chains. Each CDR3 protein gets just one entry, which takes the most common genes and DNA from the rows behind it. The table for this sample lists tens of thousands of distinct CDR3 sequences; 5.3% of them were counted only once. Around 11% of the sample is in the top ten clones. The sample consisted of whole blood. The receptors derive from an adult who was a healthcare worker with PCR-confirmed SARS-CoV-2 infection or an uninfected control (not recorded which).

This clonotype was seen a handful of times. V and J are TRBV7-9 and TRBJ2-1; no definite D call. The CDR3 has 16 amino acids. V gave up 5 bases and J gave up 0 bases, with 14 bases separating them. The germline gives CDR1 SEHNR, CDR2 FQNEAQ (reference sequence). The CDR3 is CASSVRPDSSYNEQFF. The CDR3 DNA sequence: TGTGCCAGCAGCGTCCGTCCCGACTCCTCCTACAATGAGCAGTTCTTC. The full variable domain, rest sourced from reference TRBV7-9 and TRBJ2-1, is DTGVSQNPRHKITKRGQNVTFRCDPISEHNRLYWYRQTLGQGPEFLTYFQNEAQLEKSRLLSDRFSAERPKGSFSTLEIQRTEQGDSAMYLCASSVRPDSSYNEQFFGPGTRLTVL.

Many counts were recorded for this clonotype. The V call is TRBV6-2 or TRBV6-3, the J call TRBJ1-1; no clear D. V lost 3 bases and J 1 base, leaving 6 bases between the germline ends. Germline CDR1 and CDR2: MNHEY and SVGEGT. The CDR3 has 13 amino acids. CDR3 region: CASSYGPNTEAFF. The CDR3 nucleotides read TGTGCCAGCAGTTATGGACCGAACACTGAAGCTTTCTTT.